Each of the 9 T cell receptor beta chains below was sequenced from the same sample in a study of TIL therapy for anti-PD-1-resistant metastatic lung cancer. Sample time point: pre-treatment sample, taken before nivolumab and TIL therapy. The libraries were made with immunoSEQ v3. TCRdb keeps only in-frame clones here, not all; method: immunoSEQ multiplex PCR. The sample carries 15,000 to 20,000 clones, approximately 83% recorded once. The sequenced sample was blood, obtained at baseline. The receptors stem from a person aged 25 to 85 with non-small cell lung cancer.

The chain links TRBV10-3 to TRBJ2-5, with D possibly being TRBD1 (6 bases). CDR1 and CDR2 (germline): ENHRY, SYGVKD. Deletions cut 3 bases from V and 3 bases from J, with 8 bases between. This CDR3 contains 13 residues. The CDR3 nucleotides are TGTGCCATCAGTGACTCAGGGGAAGAGACCCAGTACTTC. It is translated as CAISDSGEETQYF.

This clone was observed a single time. The chain uses TRBV10-3 and TRBJ2-1; 11 bases map to TRBD1. V gave up 8 bases and J gave up 8 bases; unmatched junction bases: 2. Germline V gene sequence: CDR1 ENHRY, CDR2 SYGVKD. The CDR3 is made up of 12 amino acids. The CDR3, as DNA: TGTGCCATCCGGACAGGGGGCTATGAGCAGTTCTTC. It yields the protein CAIRTGGYEQFF.

The chain uses TRBV9 and TRBJ1-1, with D possibly being TRBD1 (6 bases). CDR3 length: 14 residues. Trimming pared 0 bases from V and 5 bases from J, leaving 11 bases between. Germline V CDR1 and CDR2: SGDLS, YYNGEE. The CDR3 loop reads CASSVGGGRTEAFF. CDR3 in DNA: TGTGCCAGCAGCGTAGGAGGGGGGCGAACTGAAGCTTTCTTT.

The chain combines TRBV6-5 with TRBJ2-5; TRBD1 matches 8 bases. This CDR3 has 15 amino acids. Per the germline V gene, CDR1 is MNHEY and CDR2 is SVGAGI. V shed 6 bases, J shed 0 bases, and the junction held 6 bases outside the gene matches. CDR3 nucleotides: TGTGCCAGCAGGGAGGAGGGACAGGACCAAGAGACCCAGTACTTC. Residues: CASREEGQDQETQYF.

V is TRBV7-2 and J is TRBJ1-5, with D unresolved. CDR1 and CDR2 from the germline V gene are SGHTA and FQGNSA. This CDR3 has 15 residues. V was shortened by 1 base and J by 3 bases, with 10 bases between the two germline ends. The CDR3 here is CASSLGRAPNQPQHF. The DNA of the CDR3 is TGTGCCAGCAGCTTAGGGCGGGCCCCCAATCAGCCCCAGCATTTT.

The chain combines TRBV11-2 with TRBJ1-1; D unresolved. The length of the CDR3 is 16 residues. Per the germline V gene, CDR1 is SGHAT and CDR2 is FQNNGV. V lost 5 bases to trimming and J lost 1 base, with 17 bases between them. This CDR3 reads CASSAEIVNPNTEAFF. The CDR3 coding sequence is TGTGCCAGCAGCGCCGAGATCGTCAATCCGAACACTGAAGCTTTCTTT. The full variable domain, with the rest looked up from reference TRBV11-2 and TRBJ1-1, is EAGVAQSPRYKIIEKRQSVAFWCNPISGHATLYWYQQILGQGPKLLIQFQNNGVVDDSQLPKDRFSAERLKGVDSTLKIQPAKLEDSAVYLCASSAEIVNPNTEAFFGQGTRLTVV.

The rearrangement links TRBV7-9 to TRBJ2-2; 7 bases are shared with TRBD2. CDR3 length: 14 residues. Germline V gene lookup returns CDR1 SEHNR and CDR2 FQNEAQ (reference sequence). The junction had 4 bases not matched to a gene; V was cut back by 3 bases and J by 6 bases. The CDR3 nucleotides are TGTGCCAGCAGCTTCGGGGGGTTGGCCGGGGAGCTGTTTTTT. It is translated as CASSFGGLAGELFF.

The chain recombines TRBV18 with TRBJ1-3, with 11 bases that match TRBD1. Germline V gene lookup returns CDR1 KGHSH and CDR2 LQKENI. This CDR3 contains 14 residues. V shed 8 bases, J shed 2 bases, and the junction held 2 bases outside the gene matches. The CDR3 region has the DNA TGTGCCAGCGGACAGGGGGCGCCTGGAAACACCATATATTTT. Its translation is CASGQGAPGNTIYF.

V gene TRBV6-1 combines with J gene TRBJ1-2, with D maybe TRBD1 (5 bases). CDR3 length: 13 residues. CDR1 is MNHNS and CDR2 is SASEGT in the germline V gene. Deletions cut 2 bases from V and 8 bases from J, with 12 bases between. CDR3 sequence: CASSESQGVGYTF. In DNA, the CDR3 is TGTGCCAGCAGTGAAAGTCAGGGTGTCGGCTACACCTTC.